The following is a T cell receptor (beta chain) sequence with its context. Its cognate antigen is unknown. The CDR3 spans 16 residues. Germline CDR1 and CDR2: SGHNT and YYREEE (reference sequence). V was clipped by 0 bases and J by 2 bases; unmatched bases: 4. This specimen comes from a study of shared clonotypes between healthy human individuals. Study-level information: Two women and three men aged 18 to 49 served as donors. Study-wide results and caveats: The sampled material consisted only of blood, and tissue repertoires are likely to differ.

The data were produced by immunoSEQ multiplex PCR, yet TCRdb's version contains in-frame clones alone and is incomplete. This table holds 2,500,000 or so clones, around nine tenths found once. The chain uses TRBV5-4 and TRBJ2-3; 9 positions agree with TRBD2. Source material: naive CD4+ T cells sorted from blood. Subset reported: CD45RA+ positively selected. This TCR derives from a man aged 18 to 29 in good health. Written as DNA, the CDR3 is TGTGCCAGCAGCTTGGATCTAGCGGGGAACACAGATACGCAGTATTTT. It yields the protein CASSLDLAGNTDTQYF.